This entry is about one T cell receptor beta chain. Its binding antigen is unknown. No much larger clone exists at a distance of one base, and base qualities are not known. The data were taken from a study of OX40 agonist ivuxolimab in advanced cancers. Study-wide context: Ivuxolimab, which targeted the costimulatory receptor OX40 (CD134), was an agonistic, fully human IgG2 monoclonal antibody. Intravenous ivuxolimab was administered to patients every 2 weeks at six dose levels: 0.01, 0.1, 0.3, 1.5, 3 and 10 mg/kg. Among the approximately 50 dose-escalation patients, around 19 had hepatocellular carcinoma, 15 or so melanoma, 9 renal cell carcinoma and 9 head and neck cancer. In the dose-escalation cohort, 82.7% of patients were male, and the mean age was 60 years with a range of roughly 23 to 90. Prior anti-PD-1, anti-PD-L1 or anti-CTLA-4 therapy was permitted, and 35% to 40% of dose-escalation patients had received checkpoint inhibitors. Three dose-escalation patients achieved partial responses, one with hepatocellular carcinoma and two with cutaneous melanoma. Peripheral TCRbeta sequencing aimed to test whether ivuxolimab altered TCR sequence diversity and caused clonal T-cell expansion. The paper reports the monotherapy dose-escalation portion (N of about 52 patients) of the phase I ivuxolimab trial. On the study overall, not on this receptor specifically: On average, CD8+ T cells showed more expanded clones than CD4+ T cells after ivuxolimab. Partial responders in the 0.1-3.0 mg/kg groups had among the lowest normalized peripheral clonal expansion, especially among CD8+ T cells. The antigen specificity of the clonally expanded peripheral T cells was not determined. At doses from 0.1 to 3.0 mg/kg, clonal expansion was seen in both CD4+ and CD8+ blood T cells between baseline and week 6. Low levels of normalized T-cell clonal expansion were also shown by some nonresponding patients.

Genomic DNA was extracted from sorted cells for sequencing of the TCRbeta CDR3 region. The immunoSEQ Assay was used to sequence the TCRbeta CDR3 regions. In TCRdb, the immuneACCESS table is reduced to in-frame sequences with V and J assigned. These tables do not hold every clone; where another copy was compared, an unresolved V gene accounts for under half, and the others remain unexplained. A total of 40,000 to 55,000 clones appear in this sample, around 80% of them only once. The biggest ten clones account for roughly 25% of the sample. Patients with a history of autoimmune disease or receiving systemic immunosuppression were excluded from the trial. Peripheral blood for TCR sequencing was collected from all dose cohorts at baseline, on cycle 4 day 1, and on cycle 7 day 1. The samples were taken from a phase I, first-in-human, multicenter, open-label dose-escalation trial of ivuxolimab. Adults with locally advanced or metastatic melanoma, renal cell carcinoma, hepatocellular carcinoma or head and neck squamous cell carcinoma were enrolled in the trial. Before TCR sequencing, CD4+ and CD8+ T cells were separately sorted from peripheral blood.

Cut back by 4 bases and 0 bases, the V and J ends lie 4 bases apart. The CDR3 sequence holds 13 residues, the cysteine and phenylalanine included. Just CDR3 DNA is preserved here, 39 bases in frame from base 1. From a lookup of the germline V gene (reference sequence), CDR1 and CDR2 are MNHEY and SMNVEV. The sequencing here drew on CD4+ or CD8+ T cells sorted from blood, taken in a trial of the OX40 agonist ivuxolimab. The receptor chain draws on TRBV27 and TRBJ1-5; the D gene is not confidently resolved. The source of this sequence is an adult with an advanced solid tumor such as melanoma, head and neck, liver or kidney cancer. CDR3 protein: CASSSTSNQPQHF. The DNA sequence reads TGTGCCAGCAGTTCCACTAGCAATCAGCCCCAGCATTTT.